This passage covers 32 T cell receptor beta chains from one sample sequenced in a study of blood T cell repertoires in COVID-19. Clones were read by immunoSEQ multiplex PCR, and TCRdb kept only the in-frame ones, dropping some. The data contain over 130,000 clones, around 83% of them singletons. The specimen sequenced was peripheral blood. The receptor set was obtained from a woman at least 80 years old with acute or convalescent COVID-19.

For the CDR3, the DNA is TGTGCCAGCAGCTTAGGGGCGGCAACAGATACGCAGTATTTT. This sequence encodes CASSLGAATDTQYF. The chain uses TRBV7-3 and TRBJ2-3, with D tentatively TRBD1 (5 bases). V shed 2 bases and J shed 3 bases, with 9 bases lying between them. Germline V gives CDR1 SGHTA, CDR2 FQGTGA. There are 14 residues in the CDR3.

The chain is built from TRBV21-1 and TRBJ2-7; the table calls TRBD1, which could not be checked here. TRBV21-1 counts as a pseudogene. There are 14 residues in the CDR3. DNA for the CDR3: TGTGCCAGCAGCATGACAGGGGAAACCTACGAGCAGTACTTC. Translating it yields CASSMTGETYEQYF.

The J gene is TRBJ2-7, the V gene TRBV7-9, with a weak D call TRBD2 (6 bases). CDR3 length: 13 amino acids. The V end lost 1 base, the J end lost 2 bases, and 6 bases lay between the germline ends. The V gene's germline CDR1 is SEHNR and CDR2 FQNEAQ (reference sequence). CDR3 region: CASSLGTTYEQYF. In DNA form, the CDR3 reads TGTGCCAGCAGCTTAGGGACTACCTACGAGCAGTACTTC. Variable domain in full (rest from reference TRBV7-9 and TRBJ2-7): DTGVSQNPRHKITKRGQNVTFRCDPISEHNRLYWYRQTLGQGPEFLTYFQNEAQLEKSRLLSDRFSAERPKGSFSTLEIQRTEQGDSAMYLCASSLGTTYEQYFGPGTRLTVT.

The chain uses TRBV15 and TRBJ2-7; 9 bases align to TRBD1. Germline CDR1 and CDR2: LNHNV and YYDKDF (reference sequence). The CDR3 spans 16 residues. V trimming: 1 base; J trimming: 2 bases; junction bases outside the gene matches: 6. CDR3 coding DNA: TGTGCCACCAGCAGAGGCCCGACAGGGGGTCCCTACGAGCAGTACTTC. Translation: CATSRGPTGGPYEQYF. The entire variable domain, with the rest obtained from reference TRBV15 and TRBJ2-7, is as follows: DAMVIQNPRYQVTQFGKPVTLSCSQTLNHNVMYWYQQKSSQAPKLLFHYYDKDFNNEADTPDNFQSRRPNTSFCFLDIRSPGLGDTAMYLCATSRGPTGGPYEQYFGPGTRLTVT.

This clone has more than one count but fewer than ten. The V gene is TRBV28, the J gene TRBJ2-3, with TRBD2 as a possible D gene (7 bases). The V gene lost 6 bases and the J gene lost 2 bases, with 24 bases spanning the gap. Germline V gene sequence: CDR1 MDHEN, CDR2 SYDVKM. This CDR3 comprises 18 residues. The CDR3 sequence: CASSPWTVGRDNTDTQYF. CDR3 DNA: TGTGCCAGCAGCCCTTGGACCGTAGGGAGGGACAACACAGATACGCAGTATTTT.

This clone came up once. The chain employs TRBV19 and TRBJ1-2; D perhaps matches TRBD1 (5 bases). Trimming left V 5 bases short and J 2 bases short, with 12 bases between. The CDR3 length is 14 residues. Germline-derived CDR1 and CDR2 are LNHDA and SQIVND (reference sequence). The CDR3 DNA sequence: TGTGCCAGTAGTCCATCTCAGGGCAACTATGGCTACACCTTC. This codes for CASSPSQGNYGYTF.

This chain links TRBV7-2 with TRBJ1-2; D call uncertain. CDR1 is SGHTA, CDR2 FQGNSA, per germline. The V end was cut by 1 base, the J end by 2 bases, with 5 bases between. CDR3 size: 13 residues. CDR3 DNA: TGTGCCAGCAGCTTAGTTCAGAACTATGGCTACACCTTC. Translating it yields CASSLVQNYGYTF.

This chain links TRBV6-5 with TRBJ2-5, with 9 bases lining up with TRBD2. Trimming at V came to 5 bases and at J to 3 bases, leaving 7 bases not matched to a gene. There are 15 residues in the CDR3. Germline CDR1 is MNHEY and CDR2 is SVGAGI. CDR3 nucleotides: TGTGCCAGCAGTCGTAGCGGGAGCGGAGAAGAGACCCAGTACTTC. This codes for CASSRSGSGEETQYF.

The chain combines TRBV7-2 with TRBJ1-2; 7 bases align to TRBD1. Germline CDR1 SGHTA, CDR2 FQGNSA. V was clipped by 1 base and J by 8 bases; unmatched bases: 4. The CDR3 has 13 amino acids. Written as DNA, the CDR3 is TGTGCCAGCAGCTTAGGACAGGGAAGGGGCTACACCTTC. It translates to CASSLGQGRGYTF.

The sample holds one count of this clone. The chain is built from TRBV2 and TRBJ1-5, with D maybe TRBD1 (5 bases). Germline V gives CDR1 SNHLY, CDR2 FYNNEI. Trimming took 0 bases from V and 7 from J, leaving 10 bases between them. The CDR3 is made up of 14 amino acids. The CDR3 DNA reads TGTGCCAGCAGTGAAGCGCTCAGGGAACAGCCCCAGCATTTT. Its translation: CASSEALREQPQHF.

The chain is built from TRBV28 and TRBJ1-2; D is undetermined. Germline loops: CDR1 MDHEN, CDR2 SYDVKM. This CDR3 spans 15 amino acids. V gave up 1 base and J gave up 7 bases, with 16 bases separating them. Here the CDR3 DNA reads TGTGCCAGCAGTTTATTTACTCCCTCGCTGCGTGGCTACACCTTC. As protein: CASSLFTPSLRGYTF.

The chain employs TRBV12-5 and TRBJ1-5, with D maybe TRBD1 (5 bases). V lost 5 bases to trimming and J lost 2 bases, with 7 bases between them. CDR1 LGHNT and CDR2 FRNRAP come from the germline V gene. This CDR3 comprises 13 residues. Written as DNA, the CDR3 is TGTGCTAGTGGTCCGGGGGGCAATCAGCCCCAGCATTTT. It yields the protein CASGPGGNQPQHF. The variable domain in full, completed from reference TRBV12-5 and TRBJ1-5, reads DARVTQTPRHKVTEMGQEVTMRCQPILGHNTVFWYRQTMMQGLELLAYFRNRAPLDDSGMPKDRFSAEMPDATLATLKIQPSEPRDSAVYFCASGPGGNQPQHFGDGTRLSIL.

This chain uses TRBV6-5 with TRBJ1-2, with a possible D match to TRBD1 (5 bases). V was pared by 6 bases and J by 8 bases, with 22 bases between. The CDR3 has 15 residues. Germline CDR1 and CDR2: MNHEY and SVGAGI. The CDR3 coding sequence is TGTGCCAGCAGGGCCCCCCTCCAGGGTGGGCGGGGCTACACCTTC. Protein sequence: CASRAPLQGGRGYTF.

This chain connects TRBV15 to TRBJ2-1; the match to TRBD1 covers 8 bases. Trimming took 2 bases from V and 3 from J; bases not matched to a gene: 12. The CDR3 loop spans 18 amino acids. Germline CDR1 and CDR2: LNHNV and YYDKDF (reference sequence). This CDR3 reads CATSRNPIGTGYYNEQFF. The CDR3 DNA is TGTGCCACCAGCAGAAACCCTATCGGGACAGGTTACTACAATGAGCAGTTCTTC.

The chain carries TRBV3-1 (or the pseudogene TRBV3-2) and TRBJ1-3, with a possible D match to TRBD1 (6 bases). The V gene's germline CDR1 is LGHDT and CDR2 YNNKEL (reference sequence). V was trimmed by 4 bases and J by 0 bases, leaving 16 bases between them. CDR3 length equals 17 residues. As DNA, the CDR3 is TGTGCCAGCAGCCCCCAGGACAGTTACAGCTCTGGAAACACCATATATTTT. Its protein product is CASSPQDSYSSGNTIYF.

V is TRBV11-2 and J is TRBJ1-2, with TRBD1 identical over 9 bases. The V segment lost 3 bases and the J segment 7 bases; nucleotides outside the gene matches: 3. Per germline, CDR1 SGHAT and CDR2 FQNNGV. This CDR3 is built from 13 residues. DNA for the CDR3: TGTGCCAGCAGCTTTTGGGACAGGGTTGGCTACACCTTC. Encoded protein: CASSFWDRVGYTF.

The chain uses TRBV18 and TRBJ2-5, with TRBD2 matching over 8 bases. CDR1 is KGHSH and CDR2 is LQKENI in the germline V gene. V lost 0 bases to trimming and J lost 2 bases; unmatched junction nucleotides: 5. The CDR3 consists of 16 residues. CDR3 sequence reads: CASSPPSGGAQETQYF. DNA of the CDR3: TGTGCCAGCTCACCACCGTCGGGGGGGGCTCAAGAGACCCAGTACTTC. Full variable domain (remainder filled in from reference TRBV18 and TRBJ2-5): NAGVMQNPRHLVRRRGQEARLRCSPMKGHSHVYWYRQLPEEGLKFMVYLQKENIIDESGMPKERFSAEFPKEGPSILRIQQVVRGDSAAYFCASSPPSGGAQETQYFGPGTRLLVL.

This chain uses TRBV7-6 with TRBJ2-7; possibly TRBD1 for D (6 bases). The germline CDR1 and CDR2 sequences are SGHVS and FNYEAQ. The CDR3 has 14 residues. The ends were cut back, 5 bases at V and 7 bases at J, with 18 bases in the middle. CDR3 DNA sequence: TGTGCCAGCAGCCCTACTTGGGGGCGCGAAGAGCAGTACTTC. It codes for CASSPTWGREEQYF. The whole variable domain, remainder taken from reference TRBV7-6 and TRBJ2-7, is GAGVSQSPRYKVTKRGQDVALRCDPISGHVSLYWYRQALGQGPEFLTYFNYEAQQDKSGLPNDRFSAERPEGSISTLTIQRTEQRDSAMYRCASSPTWGREEQYFGPGTRLTVT.

The CDR3 DNA reads as TGTGCCAGCAGCGTAGCGATAAGGTCAGGGGCCTCCCAAGAGACCCAGTACTTC. This translates into CASSVAIRSGASQETQYF. This sequence joins TRBV9 and TRBJ2-5; D might be TRBD1 (6 bases). V lost 0 bases to trimming and J lost 1 base, with 19 bases between them. This CDR3 is 18 amino acids long. The germline CDR1 and CDR2 sequences are SGDLS and YYNGEE.

The chain has TRBV27 and TRBJ2-7; maybe TRBD1 (6 bases). Trimming took off 6 bases at V and 5 bases at J, with 14 bases between the two ends. The germline gives CDR1 MNHEY, CDR2 SMNVEV (reference sequence). This CDR3 spans 13 amino acids. The CDR3 DNA reads TGTGCCAGCAGACGACAGGAGATCGACGAGCAGTACTTC. Translating gives CASRRQEIDEQYF.

The chain combines TRBV10-3 with TRBJ2-1; D gene ambiguous. The germline V gene encodes CDR1 ENHRY and CDR2 SYGVKD. V lost 3 bases, J lost 5 bases, and 14 bases lay in between. The length of the CDR3 is 15 residues. CDR3 in DNA: TGTGCCATCAGTGATGTACTAAACGGTAACAATGAGCAGTTCTTC. It encodes CAISDVLNGNNEQFF.

The chain employs TRBV30 and TRBJ2-7; tentatively, D is TRBD1 (6 bases). CDR1 and CDR2 (germline): GTSNPN, SVGIG (reference sequence). The CDR3 runs 13 residues. The V end was cut by 5 bases, the J end by 4 bases, with 15 bases between. DNA for the CDR3: TGTGCCTGGGGGATGGGGACATCTTACGAGCAGTACTTC. Translated: CAWGMGTSYEQYF.

The CDR3 sequence is CASVKGAGYEQYF. The CDR3 DNA sequence: TGCGCCAGCGTCAAAGGAGCGGGGTACGAGCAGTACTTC. V is TRBV10-2 and J is TRBJ2-7, with TRBD2 matching 7 bases. This CDR3 spans 13 amino acids. V shed 8 bases, J shed 4 bases, and the junction held 8 bases outside the gene matches. In germline, CDR1 is WSHSY, CDR2 SAAADI.

V is TRBV19 and J is TRBJ2-7, with 8 positions matching TRBD1. V lost 4 bases to trimming and J lost 2 bases; unmatched junction nucleotides: 4. Germline V CDR1 and CDR2: LNHDA, SQIVND (reference sequence). This CDR3 has 14 residues. As DNA, the CDR3 is TGTGCCAGTAGTACTGACAGGGGACCCTACGAGCAGTACTTC. This translates into CASSTDRGPYEQYF.

This clone was recorded a few times. J is TRBJ2-2 and V is TRBV5-1, with 10 bases lining up with TRBD1. Germline CDR1 reads SGHRS; CDR2 reads YFSETQ. The V and J ends lost 3 bases and 5 bases, in that order; junction bases with no gene match: 10. This CDR3 has 17 residues. The CDR3 DNA reads TGCGCCAGCAGCTGGGGCCCCGGGACAGGGGCGACCGGGGAGCTGTTTTTT. This codes for CASSWGPGTGATGELFF. Based on the CDR3 plus reference TRBV5-1 and TRBJ2-2, the full variable domain is KAGVTQTPRYLIKTRGQQVTLSCSPISGHRSVSWYQQTPGQGLQFLFEYFSETQRNKGNFPGRFSGRQFSNSRSEMNVSTLELGDSALYLCASSWGPGTGATGELFFGEGSRLTVL.

The V and J genes are TRBV5-1 and TRBJ2-1; 9 bases line up with TRBD1. Germline V gene lookup returns CDR1 SGHRS and CDR2 YFSETQ. The length of the CDR3 is 16 residues. The V segment lost 4 bases and the J segment 3 bases; nucleotides outside the gene matches: 8. CDR3 DNA sequence: TGCGCCAGCAGCGACACGGGACAGGGTGTCTACAATGAGCAGTTCTTC. It encodes CASSDTGQGVYNEQFF.

This clone was detected a few times. The chain carries TRBV5-1 and TRBJ2-3; D unresolved. Germline loops: CDR1 SGHRS, CDR2 YFSETQ. This CDR3 region has 14 residues. Trimming cost V 1 base and J 0 bases, with 6 bases left between them. CDR3 region: CASSLTSSTDTQYF. CDR3 coding DNA: TGCGCCAGCAGCTTGACATCTAGCACAGATACGCAGTATTTT.

The CDR3 region is CASSLPPRHPDQPNQPQHF. The DNA for the CDR3 is TGTGCCAGCAGCTTACCTCCTCGACACCCCGACCAGCCGAATCAGCCCCAGCATTTT. V is TRBV7-3 and J is TRBJ1-5; no definite D call. CDR1 is SGHTA and CDR2 is FQGTGA in the germline V gene. There are 19 residues in the CDR3. Trimming took 2 bases from V and 4 from J, leaving 24 bases between them.

This clone was found a few times. The V call is TRBV6-5, the J call TRBJ2-7; 12 nucleotides align to TRBD2. Germline CDR1 is MNHEY and CDR2 is SVGAGI. Unmatched junction bases numbered 9, after V lost 2 bases and J lost 7 bases. The length of the CDR3 is 16 residues. The CDR3 loop reads CASSYARTSGAGEQYF. For the CDR3, the DNA is TGTGCCAGCAGTTACGCCAGGACTAGCGGGGCGGGAGAGCAGTACTTC.

The rearrangement links TRBV14 to TRBJ2-5; D call uncertain. There are 13 residues in the CDR3. Per germline, CDR1 SGHDN and CDR2 FVKESK. V was pared by 3 bases and J by 5 bases, with 10 bases between. CDR3 coding DNA: TGTGCCAGCAGCCATTCCCCCTTGGAGACCCAGTACTTC. Its protein product is CASSHSPLETQYF.

The chain is built from TRBV5-6 and TRBJ1-6, with D perhaps matching TRBD1 (5 bases). The V end was cut by 0 bases, the J end by 7 bases, with 5 bases between. This CDR3 has 13 residues. Germline CDR1 is SGHDT and CDR2 is YYEEEE. CDR3 sequence reads: CASSLGTNSPLHF. The CDR3 DNA sequence: TGTGCCAGCAGCTTGGGGACAAATTCACCCCTCCACTTT.

V gene TRBV7-9 combines with J gene TRBJ2-2; 8 bases map to TRBD1. The V segment lost 0 bases and the J segment 7 bases; nucleotides outside the gene matches: 10. The CDR3 length is 17 residues. Germline loops: CDR1 SEHNR, CDR2 FQNEAQ (reference sequence). The CDR3 nucleotides read TGTGCCAGCAGCTTAGCACTTGCGACAGGGGCCATCGGGGAGCTGTTTTTT. It translates to CASSLALATGAIGELFF.